Each of the 27 T cell receptor beta chains below was sequenced from the same sample in a study of Tregs in tolerant kidney transplant recipients. Profiling relied on immunoSEQ multiplex PCR, and the TCRdb table lists in-frame clones only, not all of them. In the table there are 75,000 to 85,000 clones, approximately 89% of which are singletons. The sequences come from Tregs from blood, collected before the transplant. These receptors were obtained from a human donor who received a combined kidney and bone marrow transplant.

The rearrangement uses TRBV10-2 and TRBJ2-1; 15 positions agree with TRBD2. The CDR3 extends over 16 amino acids. V was clipped by 10 bases and J by 4 bases; unmatched bases: 8. Germline assignment: CDR1 WSHSY and CDR2 SAAADI. The CDR3 sequence is CATRTSGRARYNEQFF. CDR3 nucleotide sequence: TGCGCCACCCGGACTAGCGGGAGGGCCAGGTACAATGAGCAGTTCTTC.

The chain has TRBV29-1 and TRBJ1-1, with 8 bases matching TRBD1. V dropped 7 bases and J dropped 6; count of bases not matched to a gene: 4. The CDR3 sequence is 11 residues long. Germline assignment: CDR1 SQVTM and CDR2 ANQGSEA. The CDR3 bases are TGCAGCGCAGACAGGGGCGCTGAAGCTTTCTTT. This translates into CSADRGAEAFF.

The rearrangement joins TRBV19 to TRBJ2-7; 8 bases fit TRBD1. The CDR3 has 15 amino acids. J lost 4 bases, V lost 5 bases, and 10 bases had no gene match. CDR1 is LNHDA and CDR2 is SQIVND in the germline V gene (reference sequence). CDR3 bases: TGTGCCAGTAGTGTACAGGGGGTCATAGCGTACGAGCAGTACTTC. Translating gives CASSVQGVIAYEQYF.

J is TRBJ2-1 and V is TRBV10-3; TRBD2 matches at 9 bases. CDR1 and CDR2 from the germline V gene are ENHRY and SYGVKD. The CDR3 is 15 residues long. V shed 6 bases and J 0 bases; nucleotides not matched to a gene: 3. The CDR3 bases are TGTGCCATCAGCAGCGGGAGGAGCTCCTACAATGAGCAGTTCTTC. Residues: CAISSGRSSYNEQFF.

V and J are TRBV27 and TRBJ1-1; D is possibly TRBD1 (5 bases). CDR3 length: 15 residues. Per germline, CDR1 MNHEY and CDR2 SMNVEV (reference sequence). The germline V and J ends were trimmed by 5 bases and 7 bases, with 20 bases remaining between them. The CDR3 spells CASSPRGRARLEAFF. The CDR3 DNA reads as TGTGCCAGCAGTCCCCGGGGGAGAGCCAGACTTGAAGCTTTCTTT.

This clone was observed once. The V and J genes are TRBV7-2 and TRBJ2-2, with D possibly being TRBD1 (5 bases). V was pared by 5 bases and J by 4 bases, with 17 bases between. There are 16 residues in the CDR3. Germline CDR1 reads SGHTA; CDR2 reads FQGNSA. The CDR3 nucleotides are TGTGCCAGCAGCCCAACCGGGCGAAGGGGCACCGGGGAGCTGTTTTTT. Its translation: CASSPTGRRGTGELFF.

The rearrangement links TRBV30 to TRBJ2-1, with a possible D match to TRBD2 (5 bases). V was pared by 4 bases and J by 10 bases, with 11 bases between. Germline CDR1 is GTSNPN and CDR2 is SVGIG (reference sequence). CDR3 size: 11 residues. CDR3 region: CAWKSLVEQFF. The CDR3 DNA is TGTGCCTGGAAGTCACTAGTGGAGCAGTTCTTC.

The J gene is TRBJ2-3, the V gene TRBV19; no reliable D call. Germline V lookup: CDR1 LNHDA, CDR2 SQIVND (reference sequence). The CDR3 totals 15 residues. Trimming cost V 4 bases and J 2 bases, with 13 bases left between them. The CDR3 DNA reads TGTGCCAGTAGTAGGCAGGCAGAAGTCACAGATACGCAGTATTTT. It encodes CASSRQAEVTDTQYF.

The J gene is TRBJ2-7, the V gene TRBV7-2, with TRBD2 matching over 14 bases. Unmatched junction bases numbered 5, after V lost 5 bases and J lost 8 bases. The CDR3 has 14 residues. CDR1 is SGHTA, CDR2 FQGNSA, per germline. CDR3 coding DNA: TGTGCCAGCAGCCTGGGACTAGCGGGAGTAAAGCAGTACTTC. It is translated as CASSLGLAGVKQYF.

J is TRBJ1-2 and V is TRBV7-2; TRBD1 is a possible D gene (5 bases). The V end was cut by 0 bases, the J end by 0 bases, with 8 bases between. The V gene's germline CDR1 is SGHTA and CDR2 FQGNSA. The CDR3 is made up of 15 amino acids. The CDR3 sequence: CASSLATGPNYGYTF. DNA for the CDR3: TGTGCCAGCAGCTTAGCTACAGGCCCTAACTATGGCTACACCTTC.

V is TRBV7-6 and J is TRBJ2-6; 15 bases line up with TRBD2. Germline V gene data show CDR1 as SGHVS and CDR2 as FNYEAQ. Losses at the gene ends were 7 bases for V and 4 bases for J; bases not matched to a gene: 8. This CDR3 contains 18 residues. The CDR3 loop reads CASTRTSGRATGANVLTF. In DNA form, the CDR3 reads TGTGCCAGCACCCGGACTAGCGGGAGGGCGACGGGGGCCAACGTCCTGACTTTC.

V usage is TRBV30 and J usage is TRBJ1-1; tentative D call: TRBD1 (6 bases). CDR3 length equals 13 residues. Trimming left V 0 bases short and J 5 bases short, with 10 bases between. Per the germline V gene, CDR1 is GTSNPN and CDR2 is SVGIG (reference sequence). CDR3 coding DNA: TGTGCCTGGAGTGTCCAGGGGATGACTGAAGCTTTCTTT. As protein: CAWSVQGMTEAFF.

This clone was seen only once. The J gene is TRBJ1-2, the V gene TRBV5-1, with 8 bases lining up with TRBD1. CDR1 SGHRS and CDR2 YFSETQ come from the germline V gene. Trimming removed 0 bases from V and 8 bases from J; junction bases left unmatched: 6. This CDR3 has 14 amino acids. The CDR3 region has the DNA TGCGCCAGCAGCTTGGACGGACAGGGTTCAGGCTACACCTTC. It encodes CASSLDGQGSGYTF.

This chain joins TRBV9 and TRBJ2-2; D unresolved. The V end was cut by 0 bases, the J end by 6 bases, with 12 bases between. This CDR3 contains 15 residues. Germline CDR1 and CDR2: SGDLS and YYNGEE. In DNA, the CDR3 is TGTGCCAGCAGCGTAGTCGCGAGTCCCCCCGGGGAGCTGTTTTTT. Amino acid sequence: CASSVVASPPGELFF. The full variable domain, its missing parts supplied by reference TRBV9 and TRBJ2-2, is DSGVTQTPKHLITATGQRVTLRCSPRSGDLSVYWYQQSLDQGLQFLIQYYNGEERAKGNILERFSAQQFPDLHSELNLSSLELGDSALYFCASSVVASPPGELFFGEGSRLTVL.

The genes are TRBV2 and TRBJ1-1, with 7 bases fitting TRBD1. Losses at the gene ends were 4 bases for V and 1 base for J; bases not matched to a gene: 6. Germline lookup yields CDR1 SNHLY and CDR2 FYNNEI. The CDR3 totals 15 residues. In nucleotides, the CDR3 is TGTGCCAGCAGTGGGGACAGCTCTTGGAACACTGAAGCTTTCTTT. It is translated as CASSGDSSWNTEAFF.

This chain uses TRBV28 with TRBJ1-5, with no clear D. Germline-derived CDR1 and CDR2 are MDHEN and SYDVKM. The CDR3 loop spans 16 amino acids. Trimming removed 5 bases at V and 4 bases at J, with 18 bases between. The CDR3 here is CASSGARALPNQPQHF. The CDR3 DNA reads as TGTGCCAGCAGTGGAGCCCGGGCTCTGCCGAATCAGCCCCAGCATTTT.

V gene TRBV27 combines with J gene TRBJ2-5; perhaps TRBD2 as D (5 bases). The J call may be in error: the DNA end matches TRBJ2-7 better. The CDR3 contains 16 residues. Germline values: CDR1 MNHEY, CDR2 SMNVEV (reference sequence). Here the CDR3 reads CASSLSLLSGSHEQYF. The CDR3 DNA reads TGTGCCAGCAGTTTATCGTTATTATCTGGGAGCCACGAGCAGTACTTC.

V gene TRBV7-9 combines with J gene TRBJ1-1, with no clear D. Germline lookup yields CDR1 SEHNR and CDR2 FQNEAQ (reference sequence). The CDR3 loop spans 12 amino acids. The V and J ends lost 5 bases and 3 bases respectively, with 7 bases between them. CDR3 protein: CASSVRDTEAFF. DNA of the CDR3: TGTGCCAGCAGCGTAAGGGACACTGAAGCTTTCTTT.

The chain uses TRBV4-1 and TRBJ2-3; D possibly uses TRBD1 or TRBD2 (5 bases each). Germline CDR1 MGHRA, CDR2 YSYEKL. V was cut by 4 bases and J by 3 bases, with 17 bases left in between. The CDR3 extends over 16 amino acids. This CDR3 reads CASSPTGQGSTDTQYF. For the CDR3, the DNA is TGCGCCAGCAGCCCGACCGGACAAGGGAGTACAGATACGCAGTATTTT.

The V call is TRBV5-1, the J call TRBJ2-1, with TRBD2 matching 11 bases. Germline V gene data show CDR1 as SGHRS and CDR2 as YFSETQ. V was clipped by 4 bases and J by 8 bases; unmatched bases: 8. The length of the CDR3 is 15 residues. In DNA, the CDR3 is TGCGCCAGCAGCACCGGGACTAGCGGTCACGATGAGCAGTTCTTC. Translated, it gives CASSTGTSGHDEQFF. Looking up the rest from reference TRBV5-1 and TRBJ2-1 gives the full variable domain: KAGVTQTPRYLIKTRGQQVTLSCSPISGHRSVSWYQQTPGQGLQFLFEYFSETQRNKGNFPGRFSGRQFSNSRSEMNVSTLELGDSALYLCASSTGTSGHDEQFFGPGTRLTVL.

The chain employs TRBV5-1 and TRBJ2-3; D call uncertain. Trimming removed 5 bases at V and 2 bases at J, with 21 bases between. This CDR3 spans 17 amino acids. CDR1 is SGHRS and CDR2 is YFSETQ in the germline V gene. The CDR3 coding sequence is TGCGCCAGCAGTCCAACGTGGGAAGGAGTGAACACAGATACGCAGTATTTT. Translated, it gives CASSPTWEGVNTDTQYF.

The rearrangement links TRBV14 to TRBJ1-2; 10 nucleotides agree with TRBD1. The CDR3 contains 13 residues. V was clipped by 6 bases and J by 8 bases; unmatched bases: 6. The germline CDR1 and CDR2 sequences are SGHDN and FVKESK. The CDR3: CASSAGTGVGYTF. The CDR3 DNA reads TGTGCCAGCAGTGCCGGGACAGGGGTCGGCTACACCTTC.

The chain couples TRBV28 to TRBJ2-3; D is perhaps TRBD2 (5 bases). There are 13 residues in the CDR3. Germline V CDR1 and CDR2: MDHEN, SYDVKM. V shed 11 bases and J shed 2 bases, with 14 bases lying between them. CDR3 sequence (DNA): TGTGCCTCGGGAACAAGTTACACAGATACGCAGTATTTT. Residues: CASGTSYTDTQYF.

The chain carries TRBV7-2 and TRBJ2-3; 15 bases map to TRBD2. There are 18 residues in the CDR3. CDR1 is SGHTA and CDR2 is FQGNSA in the germline V gene. V shed 3 bases and J 3 bases; nucleotides not matched to a gene: 7. This CDR3 reads CASSFQWGLAGGTDTQYF. As DNA, the CDR3 is TGTGCCAGCAGCTTTCAATGGGGACTAGCGGGAGGAACAGATACGCAGTATTTT.

This CDR3 reads CASSIPPLSPLSGANVLTF. CDR3 sequence (DNA): TGTGCCAGTAGTATCCCCCCTTTATCCCCTCTCTCTGGGGCCAACGTCCTGACTTTC. J is TRBJ2-6 and V is TRBV19; no firm D call. CDR1 and CDR2 (germline): LNHDA, SQIVND (reference sequence). The CDR3 totals 19 residues. V was clipped by 3 bases and J by 0 bases, with 18 bases between them.

The genes are TRBV28 and TRBJ1-4; 11 nucleotides align to TRBD1. CDR3 size: 16 residues. Germline V lookup: CDR1 MDHEN, CDR2 SYDVKM. V lost 5 bases and J lost 7; bases outside the gene matches: 9. CDR3 DNA sequence: TGTGCCAGCAGTCCATCCTGGACAGGGGGCGGTGAAAAACTGTTTTTT. Translated: CASSPSWTGGGEKLFF.

J is TRBJ2-5 and V is TRBV5-1, with TRBD1 matching over 7 bases. CDR1 is SGHRS, CDR2 YFSETQ, per germline. The CDR3 extends over 15 amino acids. Germline trimming cut 0 bases from V and 2 bases from J; bases unmatched to any gene: 4. The chain's CDR3 is CASSLGSGQQETQYF. The CDR3 DNA is TGCGCCAGCAGCTTGGGATCGGGACAGCAAGAGACCCAGTACTTC.